This TCR beta chain was obtained from a study of human T cells and chemical hapten exposure (dated by TCRdb to about 2021). At the level of the whole study: For sensitization, 2% DPC in acetone was applied to a roughly 2 cm by roughly 2 cm area of upper inner arm skin. Throughout the roughly 23-week study period, patients were also given weekly therapeutic DPC doses on the scalp. The patient cohort, mostly female, included alopecia areata with under or over 50% scalp involvement, alopecia totalis and alopecia universalis. Libraries were pooled for sequencing, and per-sample TCR yields varied mainly because of small differences in library volumes within the pool. Patch testing was done on the upper back using Finn chambers containing 0.01% DPC, and results were scored after 6 days according to International Contact Dermatitis Research Group standards. Blood samples were taken from patients before sensitization (week 0) and then at 2, 6 and about 24 weeks after DPC sensitization. In alopecia patients, the study followed how the peripheral blood TCR repertoire changed in vivo over primary and secondary sensitization to diphenylcyclopropenone (DPC), a hapten. For TCR sequencing, blood came from 25 to 35 alopecia patients at anywhere from one to four time points (pre-sensitization, 2, 6 and 24 weeks).

About this clonotype itself: The specificity of this receptor is unknown. No base-level quality is on record; no much larger clone is a single base apart.

Study-wide conclusions, independent of this receptor: The number of PT1 expanded TCRs positively correlated with patch test score, significant at thresholds 8, 16 and 32 but not 4. Significantly more large CDR3 similarity clusters were formed by expanded TCRs than by pre-sensitization or healthy control sets, consistent with antigen-driven responses. The number of TCRs above 1 in 1000 frequency did not change with DPC sensitization; there was no evidence of global repertoire structure alterations. Because all patients had alopecia, a presumed autoimmune disease, the immune response of the patients might differ from that of healthy individuals. Repeated subsampling changed both the strength of the expansion versus patch-test correlation and the threshold at which that correlation became significant.

In the paper's terms, the time point label means: patch test 1, 2 weeks after DPC sensitization. The treatment or condition label here, explained by the study, means: therapeutic diphenylcyclopropenone sensitization with weekly scalp DPC. Blood at each patch-test visit was drawn before the patch test was applied. Eligible patients were aged 18 to 70, diagnosed with alopecia, deemed suitable for DPC therapy, and excluded if pregnant. Total RNA was isolated from unfractionated whole blood collected in Tempus Blood RNA tubes. The CDR3 contains 13 residues, cysteine and phenylalanine counted. The read is trimmed to its CDR3 DNA, 39 bases read in frame from base 1. Trimming takes 4 bases from V and 6 bases from J, and the germline ends sit 13 bases apart. The germline V gene sets CDR1 to SGHVS and CDR2 to FNYEAQ. Libraries were built with RACE. TCRdb shows the sequencer as NextSeq 500. Library preparation attached unique molecular identifiers to individual cDNA molecules for quantitative, reproducible TCR counting. From each blood RNA sample, both TCR alpha and TCR beta chains were sequenced. On the study's bioinformatics: A median of roughly 99,000 TCRs per sample was observed, with a range of 23,224 to 690,600. V, J and CDR3 annotation of the TCR reads was performed with the Decombinator software suite. For the PS versus PT1 abundance plots, all samples were subsampled to the same number of TCRs (28,000). TCRs were defined as expanded if absent before sensitization and observed at least eight times at the 2-week time point. The raw public reads went through TCRdb reprocessing: fastp at Q25, MiXCR clone calling, in-frame beta chains kept. All rows with the same CDR3 protein become a single entry with the most common DNA and genes. These V and J calls are TCRdb output, not the study's own analysis. The sample records roughly 82,000 distinct CDR3 sequences, about 12% of which are singletons. 3.5% of the sample goes to the ten largest clones.

Rearrangement joined TRBV7-6 to TRBJ2-7, with an unclear D gene assignment. The sequenced sample was whole blood, obtained in connection with sensitization to the hapten diphenylcyclopropenone (DPC). The clonotype originates from a woman aged 55-70 years with alopecia areata. Some clones in this sample may be carry-over from other donors' samples. The bases read TGTGCCAGCAGCTCGATGTTGTTTGGCGAGCAGTACTTC. Its protein product is CASSSMLFGEQYF.